The 30 T cell receptor beta chains listed next were all sequenced from one sample in a study of pediatric ulcerative colitis (dated by TCRdb to between 2018 and 2021). Receptor libraries were prepared by the immunoSEQ multiplex PCR assay. The clones in this table, taken by TCRdb from immuneACCESS, are in-frame only. Not every clone is retained; where verified, under half of the shortfall comes from an unresolved V gene, and the cause of the rest is unknown. For this sample the table gives about 36,000 clones, of which approximately 82% were detected only once. Of the sample, roughly 24% is held by the ten largest clones. Material for sequencing was blood. These TCRs come from a girl aged 10 to 17 with moderate ulcerative colitis.

The chain joins TRBV6-4 to TRBJ2-3; D is undetermined. Between the trimmed V and J ends, which lost 1 base and 0 bases, there was a span of 2 bases. Germline V gene lookup returns CDR1 MRHNA and CDR2 SNTAGT. The CDR3 sequence is 13 residues long. In nucleotides, the CDR3 is TGTGCCAGCAGTGACTACAGCACAGATACGCAGTATTTT. Translating gives CASSDYSTDTQYF.

The genes are TRBV2 and TRBJ2-3, with TRBD2 as a possible D gene (6 bases). The V gene's germline CDR1 is SNHLY and CDR2 FYNNEI. The V end lost 5 bases, the J end lost 6 bases, and 6 bases lay between the germline ends. CDR3 length: 11 amino acids. The DNA for the CDR3 is TGTGCCAGCAGTCGGGGGGATACGCAGTATTTT. Protein product: CASSRGDTQYF.

The chain is built from TRBV5-6 and TRBJ1-1; perhaps TRBD1 as D (6 bases). CDR1 and CDR2 (germline): SGHDT, YYEEEE. Trimming took off 2 bases at V and 8 bases at J, with 16 bases between the two ends. This CDR3 spans 14 amino acids. CDR3 coding DNA: TGTGCCAGCAGCTTCTTTTCAGGGGCGTTCGAAGCTTTCTTT. It codes for CASSFFSGAFEAFF.

This sequence joins TRBV5-4 and TRBJ2-2; D possibly corresponds to TRBD1 (7 bases). The CDR3 is 16 amino acids. V gave up 4 bases and J gave up 7 bases, with 20 bases separating them. The germline CDR1 and CDR2 sequences are SGHNT and YYREEE (reference sequence). CDR3 residues: CASSRGTAGPHGELFF. The CDR3 DNA follows: TGTGCCAGCAGCCGGGGGACAGCCGGGCCCCACGGGGAGCTGTTTTTT.

This clone was detected once. V is TRBV28 and J is TRBJ2-3; a weak D match, TRBD1 (6 bases). Between the trimmed V and J ends, which lost 3 bases and 4 bases, there was a span of 11 bases. The CDR3 is 14 amino acids. Germline lookup yields CDR1 MDHEN and CDR2 SYDVKM. CDR3 region: CASSFQGLSDTQYF. CDR3 sequence (DNA): TGTGCCAGCAGTTTTCAGGGGTTATCAGATACGCAGTATTTT.

The genes are TRBV5-1 and TRBJ2-7; tentative D call: TRBD2 (5 bases). From germline, CDR1 is SGHRS and CDR2 YFSETQ. The V end was cut by 3 bases, the J end by 3 bases, with 16 bases between. The CDR3 extends over 15 amino acids. The CDR3 coding sequence is TGCGCCAGCAGCTATGACGCCCCCCGGGGCTACGAGCAGTACTTC. It translates to CASSYDAPRGYEQYF.

J is TRBJ2-3 and V is TRBV5-1, with D perhaps assigned TRBD1 or TRBD2 (6 bases each). V shed 4 bases and J shed 3 bases, with 12 bases lying between them. CDR3 length: 14 amino acids. Germline loops: CDR1 SGHRS, CDR2 YFSETQ. The CDR3 sequence: CASSVGGGTDTQYF. DNA of the CDR3: TGCGCCAGCAGCGTGGGGGGCGGAACAGATACGCAGTATTTT.

This chain joins TRBV6-6 and TRBJ2-3; the D is unclear. CDR1 and CDR2 from the germline V gene are MNHNY and SVGAGI (reference sequence). The V gene lost 6 bases and the J gene lost 1 base, with 17 bases spanning the gap. The CDR3 extends over 16 amino acids. The CDR3 spells CASSQSYSLGTDTQYF. The CDR3 coding sequence is TGTGCCAGCAGCCAGTCGTACTCTCTAGGCACAGATACGCAGTATTTT.

V is TRBV5-1 and J is TRBJ2-1; maybe TRBD1 (5 bases). V was pared by 4 bases and J by 9 bases, with 17 bases between. The CDR3 is 14 residues long. CDR1 is SGHRS and CDR2 is YFSETQ in the germline V gene. The CDR3 sequence: CASSLYADSPEQFF. The CDR3 region has the DNA TGCGCCAGCAGCCTCTATGCAGACAGCCCTGAGCAGTTCTTC.

The chain recombines TRBV11-2 with TRBJ2-1; D remains unclear. The germline V gene has CDR1 SGHAT and CDR2 FQNNGV. The CDR3 covers 13 residues. The V end lost 3 bases, the J end lost 4 bases, and 7 bases lay between the germline ends. CDR3 loop: CASSFDGYNEQFF. The DNA for the CDR3 is TGTGCCAGCAGCTTTGACGGATACAATGAGCAGTTCTTC.

Details on this clone: The germline gene is not matched at one end of the junction; a read error may be the cause. This sequence joins TRBV7-9 and TRBJ1-2; D gene ambiguous. Germline V gives CDR1 SEHNR, CDR2 FQNEAQ (reference sequence). The CDR3 sequence is 10 residues long. In nucleotides, the CDR3 is TGTGCCAGCAGCTCTCGAGAGTTAATCTTC. Translated, it gives CASSSRELIF.

The table lists this clone with a count of one. This chain connects TRBV6-6 to TRBJ1-1; the D is unclear. V lost 6 bases and J lost 0, with 14 bases in between. Germline loops: CDR1 MNHNY, CDR2 SVGAGI (reference sequence). The CDR3 extends over 15 amino acids. The DNA for the CDR3 is TGTGCCAGCAGCCGCGTGGACCGAGTGAACACTGAAGCTTTCTTT. This gives the protein CASSRVDRVNTEAFF.

V and J are TRBV28 and TRBJ1-6; no reliable D call. Trimming took 8 bases from V and 13 from J, leaving 15 bases between them. This CDR3 contains 12 residues. Germline values: CDR1 MDHEN, CDR2 SYDVKM. The CDR3 sequence is CASGPFLMPLHF. The CDR3 DNA sequence: TGTGCCAGCGGTCCCTTTTTAATGCCCCTCCACTTT.

The rearrangement joins TRBV5-1 to TRBJ2-7; possible D gene TRBD2, 6 bases. The germline gives CDR1 SGHRS, CDR2 YFSETQ. The CDR3 is made up of 14 amino acids. V dropped 3 bases and J dropped 6 bases, with 16 bases sitting between them. The CDR3, as DNA: TGCGCCAGCAGCTCCGGGACTCCCCCCCTCGAGCAGTACTTC. Its protein product is CASSSGTPPLEQYF.

J is TRBJ1-5 and V is TRBV30, with 10 bases matching TRBD1. The germline gives CDR1 GTSNPN, CDR2 SVGIG (reference sequence). V lost 2 bases and J lost 7; bases outside the gene matches: 5. This CDR3 is 14 amino acids long. The CDR3 loop reads CAWSIGQGDQPQHF. The CDR3 DNA reads TGTGCCTGGAGTATCGGACAGGGGGACCAGCCCCAGCATTTT.

V gene TRBV19 combines with J gene TRBJ2-2; maybe TRBD2 (6 bases). The CDR3 covers 16 residues. The V gene lost 4 bases and the J gene lost 7 bases, with 19 bases spanning the gap. Germline V lookup: CDR1 LNHDA, CDR2 SQIVND (reference sequence). CDR3 region: CASSSGASLWSGELFF. CDR3 coding DNA: TGTGCCAGTAGTAGCGGGGCCAGTCTCTGGAGCGGGGAGCTGTTTTTT.

This sequence joins TRBV7-9 and TRBJ2-3; TRBD2 matches 10 bases. CDR3 length equals 14 residues. V was pared by 2 bases and J by 4 bases, with 0 bases of the junction left unmatched. Per germline, CDR1 SEHNR and CDR2 FQNEAQ (reference sequence). CDR3 DNA sequence: TGTGCCAGCAGCTTAACTAGCGGGGCAGATACGCAGTATTTT. Its translation: CASSLTSGADTQYF.

The count of this clone is one. The chain recombines TRBV18 with TRBJ1-1; no definite D call. Germline values: CDR1 KGHSH, CDR2 LQKENI. The V end was cut by 2 bases, the J end by 1 base, with 20 bases between. This CDR3 region has 18 residues. CDR3 in DNA: TGTGCCAGCTCACCAGGCGTCTGGCAGCCACTCGGGAACACTGAAGCTTTCTTT. Its translation is CASSPGVWQPLGNTEAFF. The variable domain in full, with the rest retrieved from reference TRBV18 and TRBJ1-1, is NAGVMQNPRHLVRRRGQEARLRCSPMKGHSHVYWYRQLPEEGLKFMVYLQKENIIDESGMPKERFSAEFPKEGPSILRIQQVVRGDSAAYFCASSPGVWQPLGNTEAFFGQGTRLTVV.

The table lists this clone with a count of one. The rearrangement joins TRBV6-6 to TRBJ2-3, with unresolved D. V lost 2 bases and J 6 bases, leaving 12 bases between the germline ends. The germline CDR1 and CDR2 sequences are MNHNY and SVGAGI (reference sequence). This CDR3 is 14 amino acids long. The CDR3 region has the DNA TGTGCCAGCAGTTACCGGACCCTGGCCGATACGCAGTATTTT. Protein sequence: CASSYRTLADTQYF.

This clone is medium-sized (0.01 to 0.1%) in the sample. The rearrangement links TRBV11-2 to TRBJ2-1; 8 positions match TRBD2. V shed 3 bases, J shed 6 bases, and the junction held 7 bases outside the gene matches. The CDR3 is 15 amino acids. Per germline, CDR1 SGHAT and CDR2 FQNNGV. CDR3 sequence reads: CASSFSAGVFNEQFF. CDR3 bases: TGTGCCAGCAGCTTTTCAGCGGGAGTCTTCAATGAGCAGTTCTTC.

This clone was observed a handful of times. The CDR3 DNA is TGTGCCAGCAGAGAGGGAGGGAACACCGGGGAGCTGTTTTTT. Translation: CASREGGNTGELFF. The rearrangement joins TRBV6-1 to TRBJ2-2; D might be TRBD2 (6 bases). Germline assignment: CDR1 MNHNS and CDR2 SASEGT. This CDR3 region has 14 residues. The germline V and J ends were trimmed by 6 bases and 1 base, with 9 bases remaining between them.

The chain employs TRBV18 and TRBJ2-5, with D possibly TRBD1 on 5 matching bases. V lost 4 bases to trimming and J lost 5 bases, with 23 bases between them. The germline CDR1 and CDR2 sequences are KGHSH and LQKENI. This CDR3 has 17 residues. The CDR3: CASSQQTQGILGETQYF. The CDR3 coding sequence is TGTGCCAGCTCACAGCAAACGCAGGGAATCCTGGGGGAGACCCAGTACTTC.

The sample holds one count of this clone. This chain joins TRBV6-6 and TRBJ1-1; 8 bases are a match to TRBD1. J lost 11 bases, V lost 0 bases, and 5 bases had no gene match. In germline, CDR1 is MNHNY, CDR2 SVGAGI (reference sequence). CDR3 length: 13 residues. The CDR3 sequence: CASSYSSTGVAFF. CDR3 coding DNA: TGTGCCAGCAGTTACTCCTCGACAGGGGTGGCTTTCTTT.

The chain joins TRBV15 to TRBJ2-1; 11 nucleotides match TRBD2. This CDR3 contains 17 residues. Looked up from germline, CDR1 is LNHNV and CDR2 is YYDKDF (reference sequence). The ends lost 0 bases at V and 1 base at J; junction bases unmatched: 2. The CDR3 here is CATSRETSGASYNEQFF. The DNA of the CDR3 is TGTGCCACCAGCAGAGAGACTAGCGGGGCGTCCTACAATGAGCAGTTCTTC. Full variable domain (missing parts from reference TRBV15 and TRBJ2-1): DAMVIQNPRYQVTQFGKPVTLSCSQTLNHNVMYWYQQKSSQAPKLLFHYYDKDFNNEADTPDNFQSRRPNTSFCFLDIRSPGLGDTAMYLCATSRETSGASYNEQFFGPGTRLTVL.

This sequence joins TRBV30 and TRBJ2-7, with 8 bases that match TRBD1. V shed 0 bases, J shed 1 base, and the junction held 2 bases outside the gene matches. The CDR3 totals 14 residues. CDR1 and CDR2 from the germline V gene are GTSNPN and SVGIG (reference sequence). In DNA form, the CDR3 reads TGTGCCTGGAGTGTAGGGACAGGATCCTACGAGCAGTACTTC. Protein product: CAWSVGTGSYEQYF. Drawing the rest from reference TRBV30 and TRBJ2-7, the complete variable domain is SQTIHQWPATLVQPVGSPLSLECTVEGTSNPNLYWYRQAAGRGLQLLFYSVGIGQISSEVPQNLSASRPQDRQFILSSKKLLLSDSGFYLCAWSVGTGSYEQYFGPGTRLTVT.

This clone came up once. V usage is TRBV6-5 and J usage is TRBJ2-6; D gene ambiguous. This CDR3 is 14 amino acids long. Looked up from germline, CDR1 is MNHEY and CDR2 is SVGAGI. The ends were cut back, 7 bases at V and 2 bases at J, with 9 bases in the middle. CDR3 sequence reads: CASKWVPGANVLTF. The CDR3 nucleotides read TGTGCCAGCAAGTGGGTTCCTGGGGCCAACGTCCTGACTTTC.

This clone appeared once. This rearrangement joins TRBV6-1 to TRBJ2-3; a possible D gene is TRBD2 (5 bases). This CDR3 comprises 15 residues. Trimming shortened V by 6 bases and J by 5 bases, and 18 bases separated the two germline ends. The germline gives CDR1 MNHNS, CDR2 SASEGT. The CDR3 DNA reads as TGTGCCAGCAGCCAAAATTTGGGAGACGGAGATACGCAGTATTTT. Translation gives CASSQNLGDGDTQYF.

The chain employs TRBV2 and TRBJ1-4, with unresolved D. With 4 bases removed from V and 8 bases from J, the gap between germline ends came to 17 bases. Germline CDR1 SNHLY, CDR2 FYNNEI. The CDR3 covers 15 residues. CDR3 region: CASSAFGGNGEKLFF. DNA for the CDR3: TGTGCCAGCAGTGCATTCGGTGGAAACGGGGAAAAACTGTTTTTT.

The J gene is TRBJ2-7, the V gene TRBV5-4; 10 bases agree with TRBD1. This CDR3 is 15 amino acids long. V lost 5 bases and J lost 5; bases outside the gene matches: 10. Per the germline V gene, CDR1 is SGHNT and CDR2 is YYREEE (reference sequence). CDR3 in amino acids: CASSSDRGLLNEQYF. CDR3 nucleotide sequence: TGTGCCAGCAGTTCTGACAGGGGGCTACTAAACGAGCAGTACTTC.

CDR3 loop: CASSSGTVLQETQYF. As DNA, the CDR3 is TGTGCCAGCAGTTCCGGGACCGTGCTCCAAGAGACCCAGTACTTC. The V and J genes are TRBV28 and TRBJ2-5; D is possibly TRBD1 or TRBD2 (5 bases each). The germline V gene encodes CDR1 MDHEN and CDR2 SYDVKM. The germline V and J ends were trimmed by 4 bases and 1 base, with 13 bases remaining between them. The CDR3 totals 15 residues. The entire variable domain, with the rest obtained from reference TRBV28 and TRBJ2-5, is as follows: DVKVTQSSRYLVKRTGEKVFLECVQDMDHENMFWYRQDPGLGLRLIYFSYDVKMKEKGDIPEGYSVSREKKERFSLILESASTNQTSMYLCASSSGTVLQETQYFGPGTRLLVL.